The present entry profiles one T cell receptor (beta chain) with its context. Study processing details: Amplification with reference gene primers provided the estimates of nucleated cell counts. Libraries were prepared by immunoSEQ multiplex PCR; TCRdb keeps only in-frame clonotypes and omits some of them. The DNA gave D and trimming, while V, J and clone size come from that table. Among 8,500 to 10,000 clones listed, 91% were seen once. CDR1 and CDR2 from the germline V gene are MGHDK and SYGVNS. CDR3 length: 16 residues. Trimming at V came to 3 bases and at J to 1 base, leaving 4 bases not matched to a gene. This entry is derived from a study of blood T cell repertoires in COVID-19. Across the whole study: The samples span acute and convalescent COVID-19 from the United States, Italy and Spain.

V usage is TRBV25-1 and J usage is TRBJ1-5, with TRBD1 matching over 9 bases. This sequence was found in a woman aged 50 to 65 with active COVID-19. Sequencing was performed on peripheral blood. The CDR3, as DNA: TGTGCCAGCAGTGAGGACAGGGGAGGAAGCAATCAGCCCCAGCATTTT. It codes for CASSEDRGGSNQPQHF.